This paragraph covers one T cell receptor beta chain sequence. The data were taken from a study of blood T cell repertoires in COVID-19. CDR1 SGHRS and CDR2 YFSETQ come from the germline V gene. The junction had 6 bases not matched to a gene; V was cut back by 0 bases and J by 2 bases. The CDR3 length is 16 residues. The repertoire was sequenced with immunoSEQ multiplex PCR; TCRdb's copy has only in-frame clones and lacks some. Of 150,000 to 200,000 clones listed, more than 60% were seen once; the top ten hold 2.8%. Sequencing input: peripheral blood. V and J are TRBV5-1 and TRBJ2-5; 8 nucleotides agree with TRBD2. This TCR was sampled from a man aged 65 to 85 with acute or convalescent COVID-19. CDR3 nucleotides: TGCGCCAGCAGCTTGGGATCTAGCGGGTCGCAAGAGACCCAGTACTTC. It is translated as CASSLGSSGSQETQYF. Full variable domain (rest looked up from reference TRBV5-1 and TRBJ2-5): KAGVTQTPRYLIKTRGQQVTLSCSPISGHRSVSWYQQTPGQGLQFLFEYFSETQRNKGNFPGRFSGRQFSNSRSEMNVSTLELGDSALYLCASSLGSSGSQETQYFGPGTRLLVL.